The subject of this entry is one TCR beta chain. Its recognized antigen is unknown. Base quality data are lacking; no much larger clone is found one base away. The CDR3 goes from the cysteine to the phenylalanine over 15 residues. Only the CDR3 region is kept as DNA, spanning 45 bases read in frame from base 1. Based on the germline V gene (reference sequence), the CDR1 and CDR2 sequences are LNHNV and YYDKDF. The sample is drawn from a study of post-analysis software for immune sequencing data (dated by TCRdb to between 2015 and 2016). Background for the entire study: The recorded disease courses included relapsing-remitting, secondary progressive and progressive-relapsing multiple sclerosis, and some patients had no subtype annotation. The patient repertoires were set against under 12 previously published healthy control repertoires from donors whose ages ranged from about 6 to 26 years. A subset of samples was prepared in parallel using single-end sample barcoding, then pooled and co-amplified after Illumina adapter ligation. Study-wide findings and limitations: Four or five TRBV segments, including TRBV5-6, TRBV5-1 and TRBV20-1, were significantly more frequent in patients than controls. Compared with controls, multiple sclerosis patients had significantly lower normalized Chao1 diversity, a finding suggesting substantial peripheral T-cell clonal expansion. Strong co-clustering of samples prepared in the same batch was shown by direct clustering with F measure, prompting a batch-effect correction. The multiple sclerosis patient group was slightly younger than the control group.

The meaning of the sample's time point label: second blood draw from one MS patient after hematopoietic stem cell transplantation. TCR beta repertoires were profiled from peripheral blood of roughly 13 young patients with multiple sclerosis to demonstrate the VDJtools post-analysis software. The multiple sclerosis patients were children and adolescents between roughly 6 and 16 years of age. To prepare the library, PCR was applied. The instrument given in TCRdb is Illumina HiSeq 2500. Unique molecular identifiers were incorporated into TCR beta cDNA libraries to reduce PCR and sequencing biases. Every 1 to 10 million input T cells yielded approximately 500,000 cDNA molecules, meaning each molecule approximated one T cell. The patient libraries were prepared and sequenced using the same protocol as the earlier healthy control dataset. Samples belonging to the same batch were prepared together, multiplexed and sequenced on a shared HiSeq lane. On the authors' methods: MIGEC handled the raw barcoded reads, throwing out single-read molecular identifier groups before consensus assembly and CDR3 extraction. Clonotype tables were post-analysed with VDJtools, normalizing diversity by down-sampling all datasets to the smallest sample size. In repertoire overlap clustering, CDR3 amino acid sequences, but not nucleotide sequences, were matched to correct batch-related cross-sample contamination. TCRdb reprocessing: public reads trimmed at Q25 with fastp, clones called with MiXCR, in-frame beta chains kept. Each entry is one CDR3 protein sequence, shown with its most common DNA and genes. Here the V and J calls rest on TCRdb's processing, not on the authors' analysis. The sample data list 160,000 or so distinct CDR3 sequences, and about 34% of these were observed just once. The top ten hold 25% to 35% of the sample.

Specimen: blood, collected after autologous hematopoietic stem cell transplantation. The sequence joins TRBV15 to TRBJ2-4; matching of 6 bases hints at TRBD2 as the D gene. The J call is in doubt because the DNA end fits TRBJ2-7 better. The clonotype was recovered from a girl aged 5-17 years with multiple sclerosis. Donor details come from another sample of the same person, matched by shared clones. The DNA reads TGTGCCACCAGCGGACATAGCGGACCTGCCTACGAGCAGTACTTC. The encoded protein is CATSGHSGPAYEQYF.